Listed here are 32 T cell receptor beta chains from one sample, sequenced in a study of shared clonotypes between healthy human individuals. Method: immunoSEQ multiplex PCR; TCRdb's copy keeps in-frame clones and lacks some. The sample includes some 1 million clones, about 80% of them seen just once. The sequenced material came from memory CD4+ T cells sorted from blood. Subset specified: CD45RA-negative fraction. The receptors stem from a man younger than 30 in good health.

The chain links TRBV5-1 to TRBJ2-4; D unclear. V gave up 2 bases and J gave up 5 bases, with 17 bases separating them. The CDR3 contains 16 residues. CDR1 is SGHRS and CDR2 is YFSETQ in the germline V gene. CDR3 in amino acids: CASSFGPPLQENIQYF. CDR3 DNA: TGCGCCAGCAGCTTCGGCCCTCCCCTCCAGGAAAACATTCAGTACTTC.

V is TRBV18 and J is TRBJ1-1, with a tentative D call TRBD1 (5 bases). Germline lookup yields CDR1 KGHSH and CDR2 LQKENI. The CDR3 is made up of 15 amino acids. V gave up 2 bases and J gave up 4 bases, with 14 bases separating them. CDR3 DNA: TGTGCCAGCTCACCAATTGGGGTCGGGGGCACTGAAGCTTTCTTT. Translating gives CASSPIGVGGTEAFF.

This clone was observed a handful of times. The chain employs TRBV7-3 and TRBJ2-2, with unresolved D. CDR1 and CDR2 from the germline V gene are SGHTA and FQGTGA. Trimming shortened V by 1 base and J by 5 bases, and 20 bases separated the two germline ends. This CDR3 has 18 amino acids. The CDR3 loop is CASSLNGPESRRTGELFF. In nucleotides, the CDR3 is TGTGCCAGCAGCTTAAACGGCCCGGAAAGTCGCCGGACCGGGGAGCTGTTTTTT.

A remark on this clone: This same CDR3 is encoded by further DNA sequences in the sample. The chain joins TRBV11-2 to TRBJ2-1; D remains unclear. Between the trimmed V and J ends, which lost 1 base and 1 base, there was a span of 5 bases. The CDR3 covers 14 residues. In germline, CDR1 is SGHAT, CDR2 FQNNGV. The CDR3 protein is CASSLGSSYNEQFF. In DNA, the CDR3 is TGTGCCAGCAGCTTAGGCTCATCCTACAATGAGCAGTTCTTC.

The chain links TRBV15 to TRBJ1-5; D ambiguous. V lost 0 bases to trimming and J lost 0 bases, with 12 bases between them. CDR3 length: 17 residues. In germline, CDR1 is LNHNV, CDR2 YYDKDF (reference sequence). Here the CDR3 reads CATSREIAAFSNQPQHF. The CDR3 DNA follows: TGTGCCACCAGCAGAGAGATAGCGGCATTTAGCAATCAGCCCCAGCATTTT. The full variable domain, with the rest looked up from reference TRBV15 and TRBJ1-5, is DAMVIQNPRYQVTQFGKPVTLSCSQTLNHNVMYWYQQKSSQAPKLLFHYYDKDFNNEADTPDNFQSRRPNTSFCFLDIRSPGLGDTAMYLCATSREIAAFSNQPQHFGDGTRLSIL.

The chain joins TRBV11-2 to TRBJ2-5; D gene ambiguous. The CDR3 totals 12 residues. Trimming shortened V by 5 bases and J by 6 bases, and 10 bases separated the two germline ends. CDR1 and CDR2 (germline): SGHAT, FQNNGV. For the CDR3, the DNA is TGTGCCAGCAGCCCAGGCGACCAGACCCAGTACTTC. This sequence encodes CASSPGDQTQYF.

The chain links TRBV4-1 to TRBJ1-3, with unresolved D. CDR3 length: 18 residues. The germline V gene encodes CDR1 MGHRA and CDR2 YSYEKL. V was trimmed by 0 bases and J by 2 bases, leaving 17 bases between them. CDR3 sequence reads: CASSQDLRAGVTGNTIYF. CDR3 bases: TGCGCCAGCAGCCAAGATCTTAGGGCAGGAGTTACTGGAAACACCATATATTTT.

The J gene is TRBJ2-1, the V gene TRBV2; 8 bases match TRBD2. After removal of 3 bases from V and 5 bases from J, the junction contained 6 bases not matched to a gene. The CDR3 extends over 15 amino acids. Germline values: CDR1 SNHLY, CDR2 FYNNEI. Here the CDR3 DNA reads TGTGCCAGCAGTGATCGGTTAGCGGGAAACAATGAGCAGTTCTTC. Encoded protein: CASSDRLAGNNEQFF.

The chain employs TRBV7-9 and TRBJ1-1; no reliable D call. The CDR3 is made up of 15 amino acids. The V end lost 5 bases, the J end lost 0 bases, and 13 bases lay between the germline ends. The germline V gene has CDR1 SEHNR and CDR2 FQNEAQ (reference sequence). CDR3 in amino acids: CASSTGRVMNTEAFF. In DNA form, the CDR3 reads TGTGCCAGCAGCACCGGACGGGTTATGAACACTGAAGCTTTCTTT.

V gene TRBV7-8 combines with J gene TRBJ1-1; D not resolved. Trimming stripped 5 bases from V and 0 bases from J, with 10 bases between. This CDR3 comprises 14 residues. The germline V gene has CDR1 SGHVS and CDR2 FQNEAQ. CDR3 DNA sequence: TGTGCCAGCAGCACCACAGCCATGAACACTGAAGCTTTCTTT. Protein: CASSTTAMNTEAFF. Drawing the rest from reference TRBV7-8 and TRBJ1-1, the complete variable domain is GAGVSQSPRYKVAKRGQDVALRCDPISGHVSLFWYQQALGQGPEFLTYFQNEAQLDKSGLPSDRFFAERPEGSVSTLKIQRTQQEDSAVYLCASSTTAMNTEAFFGQGTRLTVV.

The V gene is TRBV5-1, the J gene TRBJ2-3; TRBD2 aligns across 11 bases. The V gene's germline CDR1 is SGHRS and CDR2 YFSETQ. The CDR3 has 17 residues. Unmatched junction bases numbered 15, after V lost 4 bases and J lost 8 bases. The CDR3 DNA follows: TGCGCCAGCAGCCCCTTTGCGACTAGCGGGGTTGGTGTTACGCAGTATTTT. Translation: CASSPFATSGVGVTQYF.

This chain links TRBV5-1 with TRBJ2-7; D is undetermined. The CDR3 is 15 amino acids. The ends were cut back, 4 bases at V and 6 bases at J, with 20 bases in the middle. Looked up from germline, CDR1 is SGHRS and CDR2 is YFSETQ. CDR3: CASSPETIGYGEQYF. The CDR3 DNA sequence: TGCGCCAGCAGCCCAGAGACGATCGGGTATGGCGAGCAGTACTTC.

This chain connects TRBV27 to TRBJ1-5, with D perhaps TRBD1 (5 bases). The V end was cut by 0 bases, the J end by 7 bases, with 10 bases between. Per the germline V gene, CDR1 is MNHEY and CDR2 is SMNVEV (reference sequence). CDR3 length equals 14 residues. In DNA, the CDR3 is TGTGCCAGCAGTTTATCCCGGGGGGTACAGCCCCAGCATTTT. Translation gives CASSLSRGVQPQHF.

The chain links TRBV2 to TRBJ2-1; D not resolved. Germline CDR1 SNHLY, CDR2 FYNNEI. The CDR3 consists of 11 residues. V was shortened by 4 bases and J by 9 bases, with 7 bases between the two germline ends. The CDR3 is CASSATLEQFF. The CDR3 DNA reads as TGTGCCAGCAGTGCGACCCTTGAGCAGTTCTTC.

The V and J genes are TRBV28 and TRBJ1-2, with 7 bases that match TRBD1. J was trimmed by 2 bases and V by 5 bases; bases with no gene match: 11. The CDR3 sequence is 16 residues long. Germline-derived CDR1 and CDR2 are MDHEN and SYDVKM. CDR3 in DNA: TGTGCCAGCAGTCTGGGATCGACAGGGAGAAACTATGGCTACACCTTC. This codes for CASSLGSTGRNYGYTF.

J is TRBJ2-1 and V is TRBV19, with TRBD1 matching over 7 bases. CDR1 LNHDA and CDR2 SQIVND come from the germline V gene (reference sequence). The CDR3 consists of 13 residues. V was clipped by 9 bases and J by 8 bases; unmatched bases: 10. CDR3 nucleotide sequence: TGTGCCAGGCCCAGACAGGGTTACGATGAGCAGTTCTTC. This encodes CARPRQGYDEQFF.

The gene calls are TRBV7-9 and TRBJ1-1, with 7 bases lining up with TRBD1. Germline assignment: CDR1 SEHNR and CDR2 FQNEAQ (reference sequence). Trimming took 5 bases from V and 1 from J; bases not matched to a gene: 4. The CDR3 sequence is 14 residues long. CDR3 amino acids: CASSPGTANTEAFF. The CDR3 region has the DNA TGTGCCAGCAGCCCCGGGACAGCGAACACTGAAGCTTTCTTT.

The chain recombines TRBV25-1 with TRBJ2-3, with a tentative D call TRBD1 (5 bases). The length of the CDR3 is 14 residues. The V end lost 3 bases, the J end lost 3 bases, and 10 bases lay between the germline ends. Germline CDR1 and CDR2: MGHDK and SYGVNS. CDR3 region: CASSDTGHTDTQYF. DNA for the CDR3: TGTGCCAGCAGTGATACAGGACATACAGATACGCAGTATTTT.

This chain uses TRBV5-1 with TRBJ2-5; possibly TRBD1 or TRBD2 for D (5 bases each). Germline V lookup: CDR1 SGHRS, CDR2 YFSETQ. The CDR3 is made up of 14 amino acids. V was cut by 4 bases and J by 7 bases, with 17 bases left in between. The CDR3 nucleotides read TGCGCCAGCAGCGTAGGGGAGCCCGTAGGGACCCAGTACTTC. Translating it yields CASSVGEPVGTQYF.

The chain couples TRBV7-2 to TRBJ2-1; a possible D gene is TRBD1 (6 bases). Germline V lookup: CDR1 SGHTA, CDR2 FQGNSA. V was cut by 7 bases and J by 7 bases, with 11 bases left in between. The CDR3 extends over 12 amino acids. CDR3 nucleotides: TGTGCCAGCAACCAAAGGGGGAATGAGCAGTTCTTC. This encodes CASNQRGNEQFF.

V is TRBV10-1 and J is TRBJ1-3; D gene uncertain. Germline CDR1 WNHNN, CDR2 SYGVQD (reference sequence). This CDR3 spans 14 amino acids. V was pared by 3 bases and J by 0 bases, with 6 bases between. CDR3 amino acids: CASSDPNSGNTIYF. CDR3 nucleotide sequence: TGCGCCAGCAGTGACCCGAACTCTGGAAACACCATATATTTT.

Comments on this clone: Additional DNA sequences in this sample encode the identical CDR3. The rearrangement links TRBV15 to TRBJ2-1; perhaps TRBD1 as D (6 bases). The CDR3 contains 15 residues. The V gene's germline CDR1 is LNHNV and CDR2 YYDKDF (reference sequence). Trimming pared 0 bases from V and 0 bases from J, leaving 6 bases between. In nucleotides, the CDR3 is TGTGCCACCAGCAGAGACAGGGGCTCCTACAATGAGCAGTTCTTC. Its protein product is CATSRDRGSYNEQFF.

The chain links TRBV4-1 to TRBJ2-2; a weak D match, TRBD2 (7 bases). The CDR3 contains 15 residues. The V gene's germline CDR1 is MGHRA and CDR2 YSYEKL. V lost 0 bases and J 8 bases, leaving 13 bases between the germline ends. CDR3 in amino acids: CASSQEGGATGELFF. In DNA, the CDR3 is TGCGCCAGCAGCCAAGAAGGGGGGGCGACGGGGGAGCTGTTTTTT.

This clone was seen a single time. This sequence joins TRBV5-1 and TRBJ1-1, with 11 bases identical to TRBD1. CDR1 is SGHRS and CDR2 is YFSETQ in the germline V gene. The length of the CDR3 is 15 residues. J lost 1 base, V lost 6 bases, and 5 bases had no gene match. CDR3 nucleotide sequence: TGCGCCAGCAAACGGACAGGGGGCTCGAACACTGAAGCTTTCTTT. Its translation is CASKRTGGSNTEAFF.

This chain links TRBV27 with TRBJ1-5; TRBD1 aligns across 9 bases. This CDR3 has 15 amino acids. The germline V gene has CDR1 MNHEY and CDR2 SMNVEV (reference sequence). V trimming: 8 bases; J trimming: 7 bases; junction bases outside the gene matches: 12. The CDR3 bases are TGTGCCAGCGGACGGACAGGGGCCATCAGGCAGCCCCAGCATTTT. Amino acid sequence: CASGRTGAIRQPQHF.

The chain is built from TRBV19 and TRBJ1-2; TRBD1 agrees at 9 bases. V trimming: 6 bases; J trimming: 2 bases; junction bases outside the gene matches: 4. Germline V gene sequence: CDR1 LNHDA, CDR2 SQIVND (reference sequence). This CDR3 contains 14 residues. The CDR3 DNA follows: TGTGCCAGTAGCCTGGGACAGGGAAACTATGGCTACACCTTC. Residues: CASSLGQGNYGYTF.

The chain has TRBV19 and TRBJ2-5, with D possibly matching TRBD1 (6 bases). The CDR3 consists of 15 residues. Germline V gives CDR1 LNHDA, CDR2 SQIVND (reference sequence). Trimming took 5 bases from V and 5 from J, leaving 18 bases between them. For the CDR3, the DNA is TGTGCCAGTAGTGTTAACCAGGGGTCCGGGGAGACCCAGTACTTC. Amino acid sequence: CASSVNQGSGETQYF.

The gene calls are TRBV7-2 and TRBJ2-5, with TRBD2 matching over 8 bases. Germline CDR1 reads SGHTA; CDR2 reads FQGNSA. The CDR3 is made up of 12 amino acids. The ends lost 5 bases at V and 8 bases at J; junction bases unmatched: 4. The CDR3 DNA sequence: TGTGCCAGCAGCACGGGGGGGAAAACCCAGTACTTC. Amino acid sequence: CASSTGGKTQYF.

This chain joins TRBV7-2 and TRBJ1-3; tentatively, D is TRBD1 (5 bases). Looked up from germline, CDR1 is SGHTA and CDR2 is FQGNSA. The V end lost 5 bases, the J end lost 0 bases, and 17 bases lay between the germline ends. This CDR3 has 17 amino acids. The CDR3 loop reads CASSPRQSTSSGNTIYF. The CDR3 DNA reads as TGTGCCAGCAGCCCACGACAGTCCACGAGCTCTGGAAACACCATATATTTT.

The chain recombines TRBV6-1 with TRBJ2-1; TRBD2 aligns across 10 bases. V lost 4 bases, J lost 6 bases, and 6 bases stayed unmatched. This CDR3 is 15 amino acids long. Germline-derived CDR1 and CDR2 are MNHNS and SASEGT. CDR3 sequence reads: CASSGFGTSVNEQFF. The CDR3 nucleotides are TGTGCCAGCAGTGGATTCGGGACTAGCGTCAATGAGCAGTTCTTC.

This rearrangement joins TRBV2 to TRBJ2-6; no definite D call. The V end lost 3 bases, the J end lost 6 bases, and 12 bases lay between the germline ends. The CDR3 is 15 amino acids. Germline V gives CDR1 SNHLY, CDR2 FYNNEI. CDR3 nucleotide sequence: TGTGCCAGCAGTGAGCAGGCAACTGAGGCCAACGTCCTGACTTTC. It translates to CASSEQATEANVLTF.

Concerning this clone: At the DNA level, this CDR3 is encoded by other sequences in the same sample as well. The CDR3 nucleotides read TGCGCCAGCAGCCCAGGACAGGGAGTCTATGGCTACACCTTC. Its translation is CASSPGQGVYGYTF. The rearrangement uses TRBV5-1 and TRBJ1-2; 8 nucleotides line up with TRBD1. Germline loops: CDR1 SGHRS, CDR2 YFSETQ. Trimming cost V 4 bases and J 4 bases; bases outside gene matches: 6. This CDR3 contains 14 residues.